The clone carrying this T cell receptor beta chain was recorded many times. Antigen unknown. Genomic DNA served as template for TCR beta VDJ and CDR3 profiling. One entry per CDR3 protein, called by TCRdb with MiXCR from the reads. The sample has 150,000 to 200,000 distinct CDR3 sequences, around 45% seen once. This entry is derived from a study of CD8+CD57+ T cells in acquired aplastic anemia. Study-level background: As sequenced from healthy donors, CD4+ cells averaged roughly 10 million reads.

Findings and limits, study-wide: CD8+ Simpson's diversity in patients was not significantly different from that in controls.

Material for sequencing was sorted CD4+, CD8+, or CD8+CD57+ T cells (not recorded which) from PBMCs. This clonotype was sampled from a human donor in good health.

CDR3 region: CASSSGRGVNQPQHF. The DNA for the CDR3 is TGTGCCAGTAGTAGCGGGCGAGGGGTCAATCAGCCCCAGCATTTT. The V call is TRBV19, the J call TRBJ1-5; TRBD1 is a possible D gene (5 bases). This CDR3 is 15 amino acids long. V was clipped by 4 bases and J by 3 bases, with 13 bases between them. Looked up from germline, CDR1 is LNHDA and CDR2 is SQIVND (reference sequence).